This T cell receptor beta chain stems from a study of cytomegalovirus exposure and HLA in healthy donors. With regard to this clone: The antigen remains undetermined.

Researchers ran the PCR with 60 Vbeta and 13 Jbeta primers. The table came from immunoSEQ multiplex PCR; TCRdb's copy has only in-frame clones and leaves some out. The sample has some 98,000 clones; around 68% are singletons. Regarding the study as a whole: Sequence variants that were highly shared formed a cluster that was likely a sequencing artifact. It was in a later analysis that TCR association rates were seen to vary by HLA locus, highest for DRB1 and lowest for HLA-C.

The V and J ends lost 5 bases and 2 bases, in that order; junction bases with no gene match: 4. CDR1 and CDR2 (germline): SGHVS, FNYEAQ. The CDR3 is 14 residues long. This sequence was found in a man in his fifties in good health and CMV-seronegative. The rearrangement uses TRBV7-6 and TRBJ2-3, with 7 bases aligning to TRBD2. The sequenced sample consisted of PBMCs. CDR3 protein: CASSKLATTDTQYF. CDR3 sequence (DNA): TGTGCCAGCAGCAAACTAGCGACCACAGATACGCAGTATTTT.